This T cell receptor (beta chain) was identified in a study of CD8+CD57+ T cells in acquired aplastic anemia. Profiles of TCR beta VDJ and CDR3 were generated from a genomic DNA template. TCRdb itself ran the reads through MiXCR, one entry per CDR3 protein. The sample includes roughly 160,000 distinct CDR3 sequences, 60% to 70% seen only once; the top ten take 45%. Study-wide results and caveats: Patients and controls were found to share over 25 CD8+ CDR3 sequences. Controls did not differ significantly from patients in CD8+ Simpson's diversity.

With respect to this clonotype: Its antigen is undetermined.

Germline-derived CDR1 and CDR2 are DFQATT and SNEGSKA (reference sequence). With 2 bases clipped from V and 2 bases from J, the junction kept 6 bases outside the gene matches. The CDR3 extends over 14 amino acids. V usage is TRBV20-1 and J usage is TRBJ2-7; 7 nucleotides match TRBD2. Sample: sorted CD4+, CD8+, or CD8+CD57+ T cells (not recorded which) from PBMCs. The TCR comes from a human donor in good health. The CDR3, as DNA: TGCAGTGCTAGATTACGGGGGGTTACCTACGAGCAGTACTTC. This sequence encodes CSARLRGVTYEQYF.